This T cell receptor (beta chain) is from a study of identical twins. Whole-study findings and limits: Recombination models fit unrelated individuals' TCR alpha sharing but underestimated twins'. Cross-sectional statistics, not tracking of the same donors, supported the conclusions. Out-of-frame beta sequences exhibited a weaker degree of excess twin sharing. While abundant cord blood beta clonotypes carried fewer insertions, memory repertoires showed no such pattern.

The CDR3 covers 14 residues. The V gene end was trimmed by 5 bases and the J gene end by 0 bases; junction bases not matched to a gene: 2. Germline V gene sequence: CDR1 SGHNT, CDR2 YENEEA. TCRdb re-derived calls from the 5' RACE reads in MiXCR, one entry per CDR3 protein. The sample lists some 260,000 distinct CDR3 sequences; about an eighth were seen once. Of note for this clonotype: The target antigen is unknown.

The sequenced sample was memory (CD45RO+) T cells sorted from blood. The TCR sequence derives from a woman aged 18-29 years in good health. This chain joins TRBV11-3 and TRBJ2-3; 7 bases fit TRBD2. The DNA for the CDR3 is TGTGCCAGCAGCGGGGGGGGAAGCACAGATACGCAGTATTTT. It specifies CASSGGGSTDTQYF.